This passage covers 15 T cell receptor beta chains from one sample sequenced in a study of blood T cell repertoires in COVID-19. This table comes from immunoSEQ multiplex PCR, and its TCRdb copy is limited to in-frame clones, with some not included. Of around 170,000 clones in the sample, about 83% are singletons; the top ten hold around 9%. Sequenced material: PBMCs or T cells enriched from blood (not recorded which). These receptors originate from a woman aged 25 to 39 who had recovered from COVID-19.

This clone appeared a single time. The chain is built from TRBV28 and TRBJ1-1; D might be TRBD1 (6 bases). CDR1 and CDR2 (germline): MDHEN, SYDVKM. V dropped 5 bases and J dropped 1 base, with 8 bases sitting between them. This CDR3 region has 13 residues. The CDR3 spells CASSQGGNTEAFF. The CDR3 nucleotides are TGTGCCAGCAGTCAAGGGGGGAACACTGAAGCTTTCTTT.

The genes are TRBV5-4 and TRBJ2-2, with D perhaps TRBD1 (6 bases). Germline CDR1 is SGHNT and CDR2 is YYREEE (reference sequence). The CDR3 spans 17 residues. Trimming left V 0 bases short and J 2 bases short, with 14 bases between. In DNA form, the CDR3 reads TGTGCCAGCAGCTTGGTGGGGGCCAGGATAAACACCGGGGAGCTGTTTTTT. Translating it yields CASSLVGARINTGELFF.

The chain employs TRBV19 and TRBJ1-5; 7 nucleotides line up with TRBD1. With 1 base clipped from V and 5 bases from J, the junction kept 8 bases outside the gene matches. This CDR3 has 16 amino acids. Germline V gene lookup returns CDR1 LNHDA and CDR2 SQIVND (reference sequence). The CDR3 DNA reads TGTGCCAGTAGTATAGTCGCCGACAGGGAAGATCAGCCCCAGCATTTT. This gives the protein CASSIVADREDQPQHF.

This clone was counted a single time. The V gene is TRBV12-3 or TRBV12-4, the J gene TRBJ1-2, with D perhaps TRBD1 (5 bases). Trimming removed 5 bases from V and 4 bases from J, with 11 bases in between. The CDR3 runs to 13 residues. The CDR3 DNA reads as TGTGCCAGCAGTCAGGGTCTCGGCTATGGCTACACCTTC. It encodes CASSQGLGYGYTF.

The chain employs TRBV6-1 and TRBJ1-5, with D maybe TRBD1 (5 bases). Germline CDR1 and CDR2: MNHNS and SASEGT. With 3 bases removed from V and 6 bases from J, the gap between germline ends came to 9 bases. The CDR3 totals 13 residues. DNA of the CDR3: TGTGCCAGCAGTGACCGGGGGGGTCAGCCCCAGCATTTT. Protein: CASSDRGGQPQHF.

A single count supports this clone. The rearrangement links TRBV4-2 to TRBJ2-2, with TRBD2 matching 7 bases. Germline loops: CDR1 LGHNA, CDR2 YNFKEQ. Trimming took 0 bases from V and 0 from J; bases not matched to a gene: 7. This CDR3 is built from 18 residues. The CDR3 loop is CASSQEGSSGTNTGELFF. DNA for the CDR3: TGTGCCAGCAGCCAAGAAGGATCTAGCGGAACGAACACCGGGGAGCTGTTTTTT.

This clone was detected a few times. The chain links TRBV19 to TRBJ1-6; 8 nucleotides line up with TRBD1. CDR1 and CDR2 from the germline V gene are LNHDA and SQIVND (reference sequence). The ends lost 5 bases at V and 10 bases at J; junction bases unmatched: 7. This CDR3 is built from 14 residues. The DNA of the CDR3 is TGTGCCAGTAGTCCACAGGGGGGATACTCACCCCTCCACTTT. Translation: CASSPQGGYSPLHF.

This CDR3 is CASRTGGSPEAFF. The CDR3 DNA sequence: TGTGCCAGCAGAACAGGGGGGTCACCTGAAGCTTTCTTT. The chain carries TRBV12-3 or TRBV12-4 and TRBJ1-1; 8 nucleotides match TRBD1. The CDR3 is made up of 13 amino acids. The V segment lost 6 bases and the J segment 6 bases; nucleotides outside the gene matches: 6.

For the CDR3, the DNA is TGCAGCGTTGGGACAGAACCTCAAGAGACCCAGTACTTC. This gives the protein CSVGTEPQETQYF. This chain links TRBV29-1 with TRBJ2-5, with D tentatively TRBD1 (6 bases). The germline gives CDR1 SQVTM, CDR2 ANQGSEA. The CDR3 consists of 13 residues. Trimming shortened V by 4 bases and J by 2 bases, and 11 bases separated the two germline ends.

The chain carries TRBV28 and TRBJ2-3; D gene unclear. Between the trimmed V and J ends, which lost 2 bases and 8 bases, there was a span of 11 bases. In germline, CDR1 is MDHEN, CDR2 SYDVKM. CDR3 length: 13 amino acids. The CDR3 DNA follows: TGTGCCAGCAGTTTAAATGTCTACGGTACGCAGTATTTT. Residues: CASSLNVYGTQYF. The variable domain in full, with the rest retrieved from reference TRBV28 and TRBJ2-3, is DVKVTQSSRYLVKRTGEKVFLECVQDMDHENMFWYRQDPGLGLRLIYFSYDVKMKEKGDIPEGYSVSREKKERFSLILESASTNQTSMYLCASSLNVYGTQYFGPGTRLTVL.

V and J are TRBV6-4 and TRBJ1-2; 9 bases are a match to TRBD1. After removal of 5 bases from V and 2 bases from J, the junction contained 15 bases not matched to a gene. The CDR3 has 18 amino acids. In germline, CDR1 is MRHNA, CDR2 SNTAGT. CDR3 region: CASSLEGQGSTGNYGYTF. CDR3 coding DNA: TGTGCCAGCAGTCTGGAGGGACAGGGCTCAACCGGGAACTATGGCTACACCTTC.

On this clone: This CDR3 is also generated by other DNA sequences in the sample. The chain links TRBV9 to TRBJ2-3, with 10 bases aligning to TRBD2. There are 15 residues in the CDR3. Germline-derived CDR1 and CDR2 are SGDLS and YYNGEE. With 2 bases clipped from V and 3 bases from J, the junction kept 3 bases outside the gene matches. The CDR3 is CASSVSGRVTDTQYF. CDR3 sequence (DNA): TGTGCCAGCAGCGTGAGCGGGAGGGTAACAGATACGCAGTATTTT.

V and J are TRBV7-9 and TRBJ2-1; perhaps TRBD2 as D (5 bases). The V gene's germline CDR1 is SEHNR and CDR2 FQNEAQ (reference sequence). This CDR3 has 15 amino acids. V shed 5 bases and J shed 1 base, with 12 bases lying between them. The CDR3 DNA sequence: TGTGCCAGCAGCGGGGAGAGGGTATCCTACAATGAGCAGTTCTTC. Protein product: CASSGERVSYNEQFF.

The CDR3 DNA sequence: TGTGCCAGCAGTATGGACAGATACACCGGGGAGCTGTTTTTT. Amino acid sequence: CASSMDRYTGELFF. The chain links TRBV28 to TRBJ2-2, with D perhaps matching TRBD1 (6 bases). The CDR3 sequence is 14 residues long. V was clipped by 5 bases and J by 3 bases, with 10 bases between them. Germline loops: CDR1 MDHEN, CDR2 SYDVKM.

The chain carries TRBV7-6 and TRBJ2-7, with D perhaps TRBD2 (6 bases). This CDR3 region has 15 residues. With 1 base removed from V and 3 bases from J, the gap between germline ends came to 13 bases. Germline values: CDR1 SGHVS, CDR2 FNYEAQ. CDR3 coding DNA: TGTGCCAGCAGCTTAGGGCGGGACGTAAGCTACGAGCAGTACTTC. Translated: CASSLGRDVSYEQYF.